This is a list of T cell receptor beta chains from one sample in a study of blood T cell repertoires in COVID-19. TCRdb's table, derived via immunoSEQ multiplex PCR, lists solely in-frame clones and lacks some. The data contain some 120,000 clones, approximately 71% of them singletons. Sequenced input: peripheral blood. The receptors here all came from a human donor in a cohort sampled during active COVID-19. Each CDR3 is given with its conserved first and last residue. A D gene is named only where the DNA matches it firmly. Clone size appears in some rows only: once, few, many, or a class for an expanded clone.

clone_size,v_call,d_call,j_call,cdr3_aa,cdr3_nt
NA,TRBV11-3,NA,TRBJ2-5,CASSSNEGVRETQYF,TGTGCCAGCAGCTCGAATGAAGGGGTGAGGGAGACCCAGTACTTC
NA,TRBV27,TRBD2,TRBJ2-2,CASSFGTSGTGELFF,TGTGCCAGCAGTTTTGGAACTAGCGGGACCGGGGAGCTGTTTTTT
NA,TRBV7-9,TRBD2,TRBJ2-7,CASSLVGLAGGSEQYF,TGTGCCAGCAGCTTAGTCGGTTTAGCGGGCGGCAGCGAGCAGTACTTC
NA,TRBV29-1,NA,TRBJ1-3,CSVDGPGSSGNTIYF,TGCAGCGTTGACGGCCCGGGTTCCTCTGGAAACACCATATATTTT
NA,TRBV5-1,NA,TRBJ2-7,CASSFQQGNAYEQYF,TGCGCCAGCAGCTTTCAACAGGGAAACGCCTACGAGCAGTACTTC
NA,TRBV3-1/TRBV3-2,TRBD1,TRBJ1-4,CASSQAGQGGEKLFF,TGTGCCAGCAGCCAAGCAGGACAGGGGGGGGAAAAACTGTTTTTT
NA,TRBV6-5,NA,TRBJ2-2,CASSWAGVGAGELFF,TGTGCCAGCAGTTGGGCAGGGGTTGGCGCCGGGGAGCTGTTTTTT
NA,TRBV27,NA,TRBJ1-2,CASSFQGNYGYTF,TGTGCCAGCAGTTTTCAGGGAAACTATGGCTACACCTTC
once,TRBV28,TRBD1,TRBJ2-6,CASDTDRGRSGANVLTF,TGTGCCAGCGATACGGACAGGGGGCGGAGTGGGGCCAACGTCCTGACTTTC
NA,TRBV19,NA,TRBJ1-2,CASSIVDSYGYTF,TGTGCCAGTAGTATTGTGGACAGCTATGGCTACACCTTC
once,TRBV13,TRBD1,TRBJ1-2,CASSSGQGGGYTF,TGTGCCAGCAGCTCGGGACAGGGAGGTGGCTACACCTTC
NA,TRBV9,TRBD1,TRBJ1-4,CASSVGGTGPTNEKLFF,TGTGCCAGCAGCGTAGGAGGGACAGGGCCAACTAATGAAAAACTGTTTTTT
once,TRBV20-1,NA,TRBJ1-2,CSATTGRGYTF,TGCAGTGCTACAACAGGGCGCGGCTACACCTTC
NA,TRBV7-6,TRBD2,TRBJ2-7,CASSLAGGPHYEQYF,TGTGCCAGCAGCTTGGCGGGGGGCCCCCACTACGAGCAGTACTTC
NA,TRBV9,NA,TRBJ1-2,CASSGEAGARGYGYTF,TGTGCCAGCAGCGGGGAGGCAGGCGCTCGGGGCTATGGCTACACCTTC
NA,TRBV6-1,TRBD2,TRBJ2-7,CASSEWPTGTSAYEQYF,TGTGCCAGCAGCGAATGGCCGACCGGGACTAGCGCCTACGAGCAGTACTTC
NA,TRBV4-1,NA,TRBJ1-2,CASSQGLEGANYGYTF,TGCGCCAGCAGCCAAGGGCTTGAGGGAGCTAACTATGGCTACACCTTC
few,TRBV5-1,TRBD2,TRBJ2-1,CASSLGTSAYNEQFF,TGCGCCAGCAGCTTGGGGACTAGCGCCTACAATGAGCAGTTCTTC
few,TRBV5-1,NA,TRBJ1-1,CASSLFTGTVNTEAFF,TGCGCCAGCAGCTTGTTCACAGGGACGGTGAACACTGAAGCTTTCTTT
NA,TRBV4-1,TRBD1,TRBJ2-7,CASSHPGQGTYEQYF,TGCGCCAGCAGCCACCCGGGACAGGGCACTTACGAGCAGTACTTC
NA,TRBV19,TRBD1,TRBJ2-7,CASSSYRGPYEQYF,TGTGCCAGTAGTTCCTACAGGGGGCCCTACGAGCAGTACTTC
NA,TRBV10-3,TRBD2,TRBJ2-7,CAISPTGTSGSSYEQYF,TGTGCCATCAGTCCAACGGGCACTAGCGGGAGCTCCTACGAGCAGTACTTC
NA,TRBV12-3/TRBV12-4,NA,TRBJ2-7,CASSPGITYEQYF,TGTGCCAGCAGCCCCGGGATAACCTACGAGCAGTACTTC
NA,TRBV10-3,NA,TRBJ1-3,CAISGTVDGGNTIYF,TGTGCCATCAGTGGGACAGTTGATGGTGGAAACACCATATATTTT
few,TRBV15,NA,TRBJ2-7,CATSRDRQGNEQYF,TGTGCCACCAGCAGAGATCGCCAGGGCAACGAGCAGTACTTC
few,TRBV27,NA,TRBJ2-1,CASSGSSVNEQFF,TGTGCCAGCAGTGGATCTAGTGTCAATGAGCAGTTCTTC